A selection of T cell receptor beta chains follows, all from one sample in a study of cytomegalovirus exposure and HLA in healthy donors. TCRdb keeps only in-frame clones here, not all; method: immunoSEQ multiplex PCR. The data hold 90,000 to 100,000 clones, with more than 75% observed a single time. The sequenced material came from PBMCs. These receptors were taken from a young man in good health and CMV-seronegative. The CDR3 runs from the conserved cysteine through the conserved F or W. The order of the fields is J gene, V gene, CDR3 length, clone size, D gene, CDR3 protein, CDR3 DNA. A D gene is named only where the DNA matches it firmly. Size is stated for part of the rows, as once, few or many counts, or as a class when the clone is expanded.

>TRBJ1-1|TRBV5-6|12|-|-
CASSLSNTEAFF
TGTGCCAGCAGCTTGAGCAACACTGAAGCTTTCTTT
>TRBJ2-7|TRBV7-9|13|once|TRBD2
CASSWTSGDEQYF
TGTGCCAGCAGCTGGACTAGCGGGGACGAGCAGTACTTC
>TRBJ2-5|TRBV9|16|-|TRBD2
CASSPEGRGWGETQYF
TGTGCCAGCAGCCCCGAAGGGCGGGGGTGGGGAGAGACCCAGTACTTC
>TRBJ1-2|TRBV4-2|21|-|-
CASSRDRYGPVGGKLNYGYTF
TGTGCCAGCAGCCGAGATAGATACGGTCCGGTTGGCGGTAAATTGAACTATGGCTACACCTTC
>TRBJ1-6|TRBV6-1|14|-|-
CASRTVAGDSPLHF
TGTGCCAGCAGGACCGTGGCAGGGGATTCCCCCCTCCACTTT
>TRBJ1-1|TRBV5-5|17|-|-
CASSLEPRGWEPTEAFF
TGTGCCAGCAGCTTGGAACCTCGGGGGTGGGAACCCACTGAAGCTTTCTTT
>TRBJ2-5|TRBV7-8|13|-|TRBD2
CASSPRPTSVEYF
TGTGCCAGCAGCCCTCGCCCGACTAGCGTGGAGTACTTC
>TRBJ1-1|TRBV19|13|-|-
CASLRQGNTEAFF
TGTGCCAGTCTTCGGCAGGGGAACACTGAAGCTTTCTTT
>TRBJ1-1|TRBV30|15|-|-
CAWSRLTELNTEAFF
TGTGCCTGGAGTAGGTTGACAGAACTGAACACTGAAGCTTTCTTT
>TRBJ2-3|TRBV7-7|14|few|-
CASSLNSRTDTQYF
TGTGCCAGCAGCTTGAACAGTCGGACAGATACGCAGTATTTT
>TRBJ1-4|TRBV6-5|15|few|-
CASSPQAATNEKLFF
TGTGCCAGCAGTCCACAGGCGGCAACTAATGAAAAACTGTTTTTT
>TRBJ2-1|TRBV20-1|10|-|-
CSARGVEQFF
TGCAGCGCCCGCGGGGTTGAGCAGTTCTTC
>TRBJ2-1|TRBV7-2|15|few|-
CASSLVSRFENEQFF
TGTGCCAGCAGCTTAGTTTCCAGGTTCGAGAATGAGCAGTTCTTC
>TRBJ2-7|TRBV7-9|15|-|TRBD1
CASSRGQGNIYEQYF
TGTGCCAGCAGCCGTGGACAGGGAAATATCTACGAGCAGTACTTC
>TRBJ1-6|TRBV19|13|-|TRBD1
CASKEDRDSPLHF
TGTGCCAGTAAAGAGGACAGGGATTCACCCCTCCACTTT
>TRBJ2-3|TRBV5-1|15|-|TRBD2
CASSYLTSMTDTQYF
TGCGCCAGCAGCTACCTGACTAGCATGACAGATACGCAGTATTTT
>TRBJ2-1|TRBV13|15|once|-
CASNNLGVRNNEQFF
TGTGCCAGCAACAACTTAGGGGTTCGTAACAATGAGCAGTTCTTC
>TRBJ2-3|TRBV27|11|-|-
CASTSEYTQYF
TGTGCCAGCACGTCGGAGTATACGCAGTATTTT
>TRBJ2-1|TRBV5-1|15|-|-
CASSMDGSSYNEQFF
TGCGCCAGCAGCATGGACGGGAGCTCCTACAATGAGCAGTTCTTC
>TRBJ2-5|TRBV30|12|-|-
CAWTGGFETQYF
TGTGCCTGGACAGGGGGGTTTGAGACCCAGTACTTC
>TRBJ1-2|TRBV7-3|15|-|TRBD1
CASSEGQGAFYGYTF
TGTGCCAGCAGCGAAGGCCAGGGGGCCTTCTATGGCTACACCTTC
>TRBJ2-3|TRBV7-6|17|few|TRBD2
CASSNRSGLAGSDTQYF
TGTGCCAGCAGCAATAGAAGCGGACTAGCGGGGTCAGATACGCAGTATTTT
>TRBJ2-3|TRBV4-2|17|-|TRBD1
CASSQRSGQLLTDTQYF
TGTGCCAGCAGCCAAAGATCGGGACAGCTCCTCACAGATACGCAGTATTTT
>TRBJ1-1|TRBV10-1|11|few|TRBD1
CASRTGTEAFF
TGCGCCAGCAGGACAGGGACTGAAGCTTTCTTT
>TRBJ1-5|TRBV19|15|-|TRBD1
CASSGTGGAAQPQHF
TGTGCCAGTTCCGGGACAGGGGGCGCGGCTCAGCCCCAGCATTTT
>TRBJ2-7|TRBV15|14|-|-
CATRAGTRPYEQYF
TGTGCCACCCGGGCCGGGACTCGCCCCTACGAGCAGTACTTC
>TRBJ2-5|TRBV19|15|-|-
CASSIATGIQETQYF
TGTGCCAGTAGTATAGCGACGGGAATTCAAGAGACCCAGTACTTC
>TRBJ2-7|TRBV18|14|-|TRBD1
CASSPGSTGHEQYF
TGTGCCAGCTCCCCAGGCTCGACAGGGCACGAGCAGTACTTC
>TRBJ2-1|TRBV6-1|16|-|TRBD2
CASSEVLAGGTDEQFF
TGTGCCAGCAGTGAAGTACTAGCGGGGGGGACCGATGAGCAGTTCTTC
>TRBJ1-3|TRBV4-2|16|few|TRBD1
CASSQDQGASGNTIYF
TGTGCCAGCAGCCAAGATCAGGGGGCGTCTGGAAACACCATATATTTT
>TRBJ2-7|TRBV6-6|15|-|-
CASSSDRTASYEQYF
TGTGCCAGCAGTTCAGACAGAACTGCCTCCTACGAGCAGTACTTC
>TRBJ1-1|TRBV10-3|13|few|TRBD1
CAISEGQGVGAFF
TGTGCCATCAGTGAGGGACAGGGAGTTGGAGCTTTCTTT
>TRBJ2-1|TRBV7-2|12|-|-
CASSPQRDEQFF
TGTGCCAGCAGCCCACAGCGGGATGAGCAGTTCTTC
>TRBJ2-3|TRBV19|14|-|TRBD2
CASSIGAGGNTQYF
TGTGCCAGTAGTATCGGAGCGGGGGGAAATACGCAGTATTTT
>TRBJ1-1|TRBV29-1|14|-|TRBD1
CSVEGDRGDTEAFF
TGCAGCGTTGAGGGGGACAGGGGCGACACTGAAGCTTTCTTT
>TRBJ1-1|TRBV9|14|-|-
CASSVASVNTEAFF
TGTGCCAGCAGCGTAGCCTCAGTGAACACTGAAGCTTTCTTT
>TRBJ2-7|TRBV7-9|12|few|-
CASRAGVSEQYF
TGTGCCAGCAGGGCGGGCGTTTCCGAGCAGTACTTC